Shown below are 18 T cell receptor beta chains from a single sample sequenced in a study of blood T cell repertoires in COVID-19. TCRdb's copy holds only in-frame clones and misses some; the assay was immunoSEQ multiplex PCR. Here the sample spans about 320,000 clones, 75% to 90% being singletons. Sequencing used PBMCs or T cells enriched from blood (not recorded which). The source of these receptors is a man aged 25 to 40 who had recovered from COVID-19.

CDR3 residues: CASATRATGEAFF. CDR3 sequence (DNA): TGTGCCAGTGCTACGAGGGCGACGGGTGAAGCTTTCTTT. V is TRBV27 and J is TRBJ1-1; D call uncertain. The V and J ends lost 9 bases and 7 bases respectively, with 18 bases between them. CDR3 length: 13 residues. From germline, CDR1 is MNHEY and CDR2 SMNVEV (reference sequence).

The chain couples TRBV5-1 to TRBJ2-5, with D perhaps TRBD1 (6 bases). V gave up 0 bases and J gave up 5 bases, with 14 bases separating them. CDR1 and CDR2 (germline): SGHRS, YFSETQ. The CDR3 is 15 residues long. The CDR3 nucleotides are TGCGCCAGCAGCTTGGCCGGGCAGGGGAGCGAGACCCAGTACTTC. Translating gives CASSLAGQGSETQYF.

The chain joins TRBV2 to TRBJ1-4, with TRBD1 identical over 8 bases. CDR1 and CDR2 from the germline V gene are SNHLY and FYNNEI. The CDR3 is 17 residues long. V was clipped by 6 bases and J by 9 bases; unmatched bases: 18. CDR3 DNA: TGTGCCAGCAGAGGGGAACCCGGGGCGACAGGGGTAAAAAAACTGTTTTTT. It translates to CASRGEPGATGVKKLFF.

A few counts support this clone. This chain uses TRBV5-5 with TRBJ2-5; possible D gene TRBD1, 6 bases. V was cut by 0 bases and J by 5 bases, with 14 bases left in between. Germline V lookup: CDR1 SGHKS, CDR2 YYEKEE (reference sequence). The CDR3 consists of 15 residues. The DNA for the CDR3 is TGTGCCAGCAGCTTGGAGCAGGGGCCCGGGGAGACCCAGTACTTC. Its protein is CASSLEQGPGETQYF.

The count of this clone is one. This chain links TRBV4-1 with TRBJ2-3, with D uncertain. The CDR3 extends over 15 amino acids. V gave up 1 base and J gave up 5 bases, with 13 bases separating them. Germline V lookup: CDR1 MGHRA, CDR2 YSYEKL. The CDR3 protein is CASSQGRVNQDTQYF. For the CDR3, the DNA is TGCGCCAGCAGCCAAGGTCGGGTAAACCAAGATACGCAGTATTTT.

The rearrangement joins TRBV2 to TRBJ2-1; 11 nucleotides align to TRBD2. V dropped 6 bases and J dropped 7; count of bases not matched to a gene: 11. Germline V gene sequence: CDR1 SNHLY, CDR2 FYNNEI. The CDR3 spans 16 residues. The CDR3 loop reads CASSEAASGGLNEQFF. For the CDR3, the DNA is TGTGCCAGCAGCGAGGCCGCTAGCGGGGGGTTAAATGAGCAGTTCTTC. Looking up the rest from reference TRBV2 and TRBJ2-1 gives the full variable domain: EPEVTQTPSHQVTQMGQEVILRCVPISNHLYFYWYRQILGQKVEFLVSFYNNEISEKSEIFDDQFSVERPDGSNFTLKIRSTKLEDSAMYFCASSEAASGGLNEQFFGPGTRLTVL.

This clone appeared a single time. Additional DNA sequences in this sample encode the identical CDR3. The chain couples TRBV27 to TRBJ2-3, with 10 nucleotides matching TRBD2. J was trimmed by 0 bases and V by 6 bases; bases with no gene match: 3. The CDR3 spans 15 residues. The germline gives CDR1 MNHEY, CDR2 SMNVEV (reference sequence). CDR3 in DNA: TGTGCCAGCAGCCTAGCGGGGGTTAGCACAGATACGCAGTATTTT. Its translation: CASSLAGVSTDTQYF.

The chain joins TRBV7-9 to TRBJ2-1; 9 positions match TRBD2. There are 16 residues in the CDR3. After removal of 3 bases from V and 8 bases from J, the junction contained 11 bases not matched to a gene. Germline V gene sequence: CDR1 SEHNR, CDR2 FQNEAQ (reference sequence). The CDR3 sequence is CASSFGPGTSMDEQFF. The CDR3 DNA reads TGTGCCAGCAGCTTCGGACCGGGGACTAGCATGGATGAGCAGTTCTTC.

This clone has only one observation. V gene TRBV24-1 combines with J gene TRBJ2-2; TRBD1 matches at 11 bases. The ends lost 5 bases at V and 5 bases at J; junction bases unmatched: 9. CDR1 is KGHDR and CDR2 is SFDVKD in the germline V gene. The CDR3 loop spans 17 amino acids. The DNA of the CDR3 is TGTGCCACCAGTGGGCCGCGGGACAGGGGGTATACCGGGGAGCTGTTTTTT. Amino acids: CATSGPRDRGYTGELFF.

V and J are TRBV7-9 and TRBJ2-2; the match to TRBD2 covers 9 bases. The CDR3 is 16 residues long. V shed 1 base and J 6 bases; nucleotides not matched to a gene: 6. Germline V gene sequence: CDR1 SEHNR, CDR2 FQNEAQ (reference sequence). In DNA form, the CDR3 reads TGTGCCAGCAGCTTAGAGGGCGGGGGGGCATCCGGGGAGCTGTTTTTT. Protein: CASSLEGGGASGELFF.

This rearrangement joins TRBV24-1 to TRBJ2-3, with D tentatively TRBD2 (6 bases). There are 12 residues in the CDR3. Germline values: CDR1 KGHDR, CDR2 SFDVKD. V was clipped by 6 bases and J by 3 bases, with 6 bases between them. Here the CDR3 reads CATSRGTDTQYF. CDR3 bases: TGTGCCACCAGTCGGGGGACAGATACGCAGTATTTT.

This chain links TRBV15 with TRBJ2-3; D call uncertain. V shed 1 base and J shed 0 bases, with 11 bases lying between them. Looked up from germline, CDR1 is LNHNV and CDR2 is YYDKDF (reference sequence). This CDR3 comprises 16 residues. The CDR3 reads CATSRALVLSTDTQYF. The CDR3 nucleotides are TGTGCCACCAGCAGAGCGCTGGTACTTAGCACAGATACGCAGTATTTT.

This chain uses TRBV19 with TRBJ1-1, with D possibly matching TRBD1 (6 bases). CDR3 length: 14 amino acids. Between the trimmed V and J ends, which lost 3 bases and 4 bases, there was a span of 12 bases. The germline gives CDR1 LNHDA, CDR2 SQIVND (reference sequence). The CDR3 region has the DNA TGTGCCAGTAGTATTTATACAGGGCCCACTGAAGCTTTCTTT. Protein product: CASSIYTGPTEAFF.

The rearrangement links TRBV30 to TRBJ1-6; D remains ambiguous. There are 16 residues in the CDR3. V lost 5 bases and J 4 bases, leaving 18 bases between the germline ends. Per the germline V gene, CDR1 is GTSNPN and CDR2 is SVGIG (reference sequence). In nucleotides, the CDR3 is TGTGCCTGGCGCCCGGGAGAACTAGTGTATAATTCACCCCTCCACTTT. The encoded protein is CAWRPGELVYNSPLHF. Full variable domain (remainder filled in from reference TRBV30 and TRBJ1-6): SQTIHQWPATLVQPVGSPLSLECTVEGTSNPNLYWYRQAAGRGLQLLFYSVGIGQISSEVPQNLSASRPQDRQFILSSKKLLLSDSGFYLCAWRPGELVYNSPLHFGNGTRLTVT.

The sample holds one count of this clone. V is TRBV28 and J is TRBJ2-5; a possible D gene is TRBD2 (6 bases). Germline CDR1 and CDR2: MDHEN and SYDVKM. The ends were cut back, 2 bases at V and 6 bases at J, with 10 bases in the middle. CDR3 length: 13 amino acids. CDR3 sequence: CASSLASVQTQYF. DNA of the CDR3: TGTGCCAGCAGTTTAGCTAGCGTTCAGACCCAGTACTTC.

J is TRBJ1-1 and V is TRBV12-3 or TRBV12-4; unclear D gene. The CDR3 is made up of 11 amino acids. With 6 bases removed from V and 6 bases from J, the gap between germline ends came to 8 bases. Here the CDR3 reads CASRVRAEAFF. For the CDR3, the DNA is TGTGCCAGCAGAGTGAGGGCTGAAGCTTTCTTT.

This chain joins TRBV13 and TRBJ2-7, with 12 bases matching TRBD2. Germline lookup yields CDR1 PRHDT and CDR2 FYEKMQ (reference sequence). CDR3 size: 15 residues. V lost 4 bases and J lost 4; bases outside the gene matches: 5. The CDR3 is CASSSGLAGLYEQYF. CDR3 sequence (DNA): TGTGCCAGCAGCTCAGGACTAGCGGGGCTGTACGAGCAGTACTTC.

The chain employs TRBV2 and TRBJ1-3, with D unclear. Germline V CDR1 and CDR2: SNHLY, FYNNEI. V gave up 7 bases and J gave up 0 bases, with 10 bases separating them. CDR3 length: 14 amino acids. CDR3 sequence: CASKYRGSGNTIYF. The DNA for the CDR3 is TGTGCCAGCAAGTACCGCGGCTCTGGAAACACCATATATTTT.